What follows are 10 T cell receptor beta chains derived from one specimen sequenced in a study of cytomegalovirus exposure and HLA in healthy donors. Clones were read by immunoSEQ multiplex PCR, and TCRdb kept only the in-frame ones, dropping some. The table lists some 270,000 clones, 65% to 90% of them singletons, with less than 1.2% in the top ten. Sequenced sample: PBMCs. The receptors were gathered from a woman aged 18 to 35 in good health and CMV-seronegative.

Only one count was recorded for this clone. The gene calls are TRBV7-3 and TRBJ2-5; tentative D call: TRBD2 (5 bases). V was pared by 4 bases and J by 3 bases, with 9 bases between. CDR1 SGHTA and CDR2 FQGTGA come from the germline V gene. The CDR3 is 13 amino acids. This CDR3 reads CASSSDGEETQYF. DNA for the CDR3: TGTGCCAGCAGCTCCGACGGGGAAGAGACCCAGTACTTC.

The rearrangement links TRBV27 to TRBJ1-5; no clear D. The V end lost 5 bases, the J end lost 4 bases, and 6 bases lay between the germline ends. The CDR3 is made up of 12 amino acids. Germline values: CDR1 MNHEY, CDR2 SMNVEV (reference sequence). DNA for the CDR3: TGTGCCAGCAGTACTTCTAATCAGCCCCAGCATTTT. It yields the protein CASSTSNQPQHF.

This clone was observed a handful of times. The J gene is TRBJ2-1, the V gene TRBV27, with TRBD1 matching over 10 bases. The CDR3 has 15 amino acids. Trimming removed 5 bases from V and 4 bases from J; junction bases left unmatched: 5. Germline-derived CDR1 and CDR2 are MNHEY and SMNVEV (reference sequence). In nucleotides, the CDR3 is TGTGCCAGCAGTCCGGACAGGGGGAGGTACAATGAGCAGTTCTTC. It translates to CASSPDRGRYNEQFF.

This chain uses TRBV30 with TRBJ2-7; the D gene is possibly TRBD1 (7 bases). This CDR3 has 12 residues. V dropped 8 bases and J dropped 5 bases, with 16 bases sitting between them. Germline V gene data show CDR1 as GTSNPN and CDR2 as SVGIG (reference sequence). The CDR3 bases are TGTGCCCAGGACCAGGGGGGTAACGAGCAGTACTTC. Translation: CAQDQGGNEQYF.

The chain couples TRBV6-1 to TRBJ1-5; 7 positions agree with TRBD1. The J segment lost 4 bases and the V segment lost 3 bases, leaving 3 bases of the junction unmatched. Germline V lookup: CDR1 MNHNS, CDR2 SASEGT. The CDR3 has 14 residues. The CDR3 region is CASSEGQRNQPQHF. The CDR3 DNA sequence: TGTGCCAGCAGTGAGGGACAGCGAAATCAGCCCCAGCATTTT.

The V call is TRBV2, the J call TRBJ1-1; D is possibly TRBD1 (5 bases). The germline V gene has CDR1 SNHLY and CDR2 FYNNEI. Deletions cut 7 bases from V and 2 bases from J, with 14 bases between. This CDR3 spans 14 amino acids. In nucleotides, the CDR3 is TGTGCCAGCAACTACGACAGATTTAACACTGAAGCTTTCTTT. Residues: CASNYDRFNTEAFF.

The chain has TRBV6-1 and TRBJ1-5; 8 bases align to TRBD1. The germline V gene encodes CDR1 MNHNS and CDR2 SASEGT. CDR3 size: 14 residues. The trim removed 3 bases at V and 7 bases at J, leaving 5 bases unmatched. CDR3 DNA: TGTGCCAGCAGTGATGGGACAGGCGGCCAGCCCCAGCATTTT. Its translation: CASSDGTGGQPQHF.

This chain links TRBV10-2 with TRBJ2-7; 9 nucleotides align to TRBD1. V shed 3 bases and J 1 base; nucleotides not matched to a gene: 7. Germline V gene lookup returns CDR1 WSHSY and CDR2 SAAADI. The CDR3 is 16 residues long. CDR3: CASSDPSDRGSYEQYF. In DNA form, the CDR3 reads TGCGCCAGCAGTGACCCGAGTGACAGGGGGTCCTACGAGCAGTACTTC.

As concerns this clone: An end of the junction differs from the germline gene, which may be a read error. The rearrangement uses TRBV5-6 and TRBJ2-3, with a possible D match to TRBD2 (6 bases). The CDR3 is made up of 16 amino acids. Germline V lookup: CDR1 SGHDT, CDR2 YYEEEE. CDR3 DNA: TGTGCCAGCAGCTGGAGGGACTTTTCTAACACAGATACGCAGTACTTT. Amino acids: CASSWRDFSNTDTQYF.

The chain links TRBV5-1 to TRBJ2-5; 7 bases are shared with TRBD1. CDR3 length equals 14 residues. After removal of 4 bases from V and 6 bases from J, the junction contained 9 bases not matched to a gene. The germline V gene has CDR1 SGHRS and CDR2 YFSETQ. DNA for the CDR3: TGCGCCAGCAGCCCCAGGGACAGCGGTCAGACCCAGTACTTC. Protein product: CASSPRDSGQTQYF.